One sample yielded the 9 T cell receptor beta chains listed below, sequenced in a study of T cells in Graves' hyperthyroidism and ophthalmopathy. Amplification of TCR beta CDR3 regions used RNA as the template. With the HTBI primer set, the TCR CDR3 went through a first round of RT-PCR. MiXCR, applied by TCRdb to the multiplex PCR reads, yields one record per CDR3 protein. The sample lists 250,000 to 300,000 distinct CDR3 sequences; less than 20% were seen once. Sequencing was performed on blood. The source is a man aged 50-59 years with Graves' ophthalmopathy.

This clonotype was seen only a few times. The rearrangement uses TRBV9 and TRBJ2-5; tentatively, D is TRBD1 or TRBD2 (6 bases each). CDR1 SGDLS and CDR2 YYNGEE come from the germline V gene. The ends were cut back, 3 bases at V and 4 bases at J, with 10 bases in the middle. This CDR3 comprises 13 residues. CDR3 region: CASSDGGGETQYF. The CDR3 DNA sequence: TGTGCCAGCAGCGACGGAGGGGGAGAGACCCAGTACTTC.

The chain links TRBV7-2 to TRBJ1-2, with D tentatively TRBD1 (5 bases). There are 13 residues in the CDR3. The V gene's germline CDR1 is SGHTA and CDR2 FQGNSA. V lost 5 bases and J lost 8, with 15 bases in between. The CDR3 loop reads CASSQGGVWGYTF. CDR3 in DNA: TGTGCCAGCAGCCAGGGAGGGGTCTGGGGCTACACCTTC.

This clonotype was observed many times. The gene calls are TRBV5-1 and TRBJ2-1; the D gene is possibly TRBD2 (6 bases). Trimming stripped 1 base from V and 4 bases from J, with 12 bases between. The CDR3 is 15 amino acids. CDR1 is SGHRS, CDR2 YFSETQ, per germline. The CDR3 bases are TGCGCCAGCAGCTTGACGGGGGAGAGATACAATGAGCAGTTCTTC. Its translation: CASSLTGERYNEQFF.

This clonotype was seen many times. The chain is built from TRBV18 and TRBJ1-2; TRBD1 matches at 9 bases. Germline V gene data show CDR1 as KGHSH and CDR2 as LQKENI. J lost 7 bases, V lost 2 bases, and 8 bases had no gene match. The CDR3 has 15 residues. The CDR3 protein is CASSPGSNRGLGYTF. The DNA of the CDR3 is TGTGCCAGCTCACCAGGGAGTAACAGGGGGCTTGGCTACACCTTC.

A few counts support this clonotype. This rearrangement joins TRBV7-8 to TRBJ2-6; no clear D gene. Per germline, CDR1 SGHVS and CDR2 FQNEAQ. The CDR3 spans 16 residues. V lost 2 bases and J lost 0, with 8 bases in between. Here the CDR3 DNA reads TGTGCCAGCAGCTTACAGACTTACTCTGGGGCCAACGTCCTGACTTTC. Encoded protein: CASSLQTYSGANVLTF.

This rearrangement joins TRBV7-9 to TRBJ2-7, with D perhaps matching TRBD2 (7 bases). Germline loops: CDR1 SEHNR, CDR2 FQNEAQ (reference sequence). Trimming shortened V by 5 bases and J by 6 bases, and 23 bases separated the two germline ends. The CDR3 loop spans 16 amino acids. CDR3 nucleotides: TGTGCCAGCAGCCCAAGGGGGGGGGACGCCCACTCCGAGCAGTACTTC. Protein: CASSPRGGDAHSEQYF.

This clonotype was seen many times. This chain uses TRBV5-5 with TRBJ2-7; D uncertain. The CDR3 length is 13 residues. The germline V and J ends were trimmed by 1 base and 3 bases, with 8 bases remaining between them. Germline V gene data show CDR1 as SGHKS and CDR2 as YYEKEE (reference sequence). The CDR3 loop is CASSLTTIYEQYF. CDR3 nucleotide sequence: TGTGCCAGCAGCTTGACGACAATCTACGAGCAGTACTTC.

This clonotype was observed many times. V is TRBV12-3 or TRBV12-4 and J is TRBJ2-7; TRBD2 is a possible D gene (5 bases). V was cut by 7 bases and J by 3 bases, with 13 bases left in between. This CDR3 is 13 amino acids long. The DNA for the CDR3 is TGTGCCAGCAAAATCCGTCGGGGCTACGAGCAGTACTTC. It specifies CASKIRRGYEQYF.

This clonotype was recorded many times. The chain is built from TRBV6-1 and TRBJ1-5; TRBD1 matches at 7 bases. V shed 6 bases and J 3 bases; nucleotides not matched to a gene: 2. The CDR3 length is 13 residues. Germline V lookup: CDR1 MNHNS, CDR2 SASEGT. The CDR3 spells CASRDRTNQPQHF. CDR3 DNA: TGTGCCAGCAGGGACAGGACCAATCAGCCCCAGCATTTT.